A single sample is the source of the 6 T cell receptor beta chains below, sequenced in a study of blood T cell repertoires in COVID-19. Some clones are missing from TCRdb's copy, which holds only in-frame ones; the method was immunoSEQ multiplex PCR. This sample yields 260,000 or so clones, of which roughly 85% are seen a single time; 2.5% to 3% belongs to the top ten. Sequencing was carried out using PBMCs or T cells enriched from blood (not recorded which). The receptors derive from a woman aged 50 to 60 who had recovered from COVID-19.

This sequence joins TRBV3-1 (or the pseudogene TRBV3-2) and TRBJ1-6, with 7 bases aligning to TRBD1. In germline, CDR1 is LGHDT, CDR2 YNNKEL (reference sequence). The CDR3 has 15 residues. J was trimmed by 7 bases and V by 1 base; bases with no gene match: 4. The CDR3 bases are TGTGCCAGCAGCCAAGTCGGGGACAGCAATTCACCCCTCCACTTT. Protein product: CASSQVGDSNSPLHF.

The V call is TRBV19, the J call TRBJ1-1; D may be TRBD1 (6 bases). The V and J ends lost 8 bases and 12 bases respectively, with 16 bases between them. The CDR3 sequence is 11 residues long. Germline V lookup: CDR1 LNHDA, CDR2 SQIVND (reference sequence). The DNA for the CDR3 is TGTGCCAGTCGACAGGTACCACTGACTTTCTTT. Translation: CASRQVPLTFF.

The V gene is TRBV5-4, the J gene TRBJ2-3, with D possibly matching TRBD2 (6 bases). The CDR3 has 15 amino acids. Trimming took 2 bases from V and 8 from J, leaving 18 bases between them. The germline V gene encodes CDR1 SGHNT and CDR2 YYREEE (reference sequence). CDR3 sequence reads: CASSLPFTSPGTQYF. DNA for the CDR3: TGTGCCAGCAGCTTACCCTTTACTAGCCCTGGTACGCAGTATTTT.

The V and J genes are TRBV4-1 and TRBJ1-2; TRBD1 matches 9 bases. The germline CDR1 and CDR2 sequences are MGHRA and YSYEKL. The CDR3 extends over 18 amino acids. J lost 0 bases, V lost 1 base, and 9 bases had no gene match. This CDR3 reads CASSQGGTGSGANYGYTF. CDR3 sequence (DNA): TGCGCCAGCAGCCAAGGGGGGACAGGGTCCGGAGCTAACTATGGCTACACCTTC.

The chain couples TRBV12-3 or TRBV12-4 to TRBJ1-1, with 7 positions matching TRBD1. The CDR3 contains 13 residues. V lost 6 bases and J lost 7; bases outside the gene matches: 8. The CDR3 sequence: CASSLGTDLEAFF. In DNA, the CDR3 is TGTGCCAGCAGCCTAGGGACAGACCTTGAAGCTTTCTTT.

This clone was picked up one time. This rearrangement joins TRBV7-2 to TRBJ2-1, with D perhaps TRBD2 (6 bases). The germline V gene has CDR1 SGHTA and CDR2 FQGNSA. CDR3 length: 15 residues. With 5 bases removed from V and 6 bases from J, the gap between germline ends came to 17 bases. This CDR3 reads CASSGGGGRRNEQFF. The CDR3 DNA sequence: TGTGCCAGCAGCGGAGGCGGAGGGCGACGCAATGAGCAGTTCTTC.